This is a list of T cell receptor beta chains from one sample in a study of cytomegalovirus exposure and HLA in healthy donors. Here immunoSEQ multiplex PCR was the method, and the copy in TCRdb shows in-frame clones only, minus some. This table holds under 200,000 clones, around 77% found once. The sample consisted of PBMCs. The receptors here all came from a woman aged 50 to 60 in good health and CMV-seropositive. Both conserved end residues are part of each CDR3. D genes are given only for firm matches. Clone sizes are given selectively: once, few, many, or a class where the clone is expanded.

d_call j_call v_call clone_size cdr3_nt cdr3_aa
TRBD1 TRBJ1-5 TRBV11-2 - TGTGCCAGCAGCTTAACCCGGGACAGGGTCAATCAGCCCCAGCATTTT CASSLTRDRVNQPQHF
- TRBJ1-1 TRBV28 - TGTGCCAGCCTCGGGAGCTGGACTGAAGCTTTCTTT CASLGSWTEAFF
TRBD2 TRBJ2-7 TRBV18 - TGTGCCAGCTCGTACGGGACTATTTCCTACGAGCAGTACTTC CASSYGTISYEQYF
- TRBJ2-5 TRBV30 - TGTGCCTGGAGTGTGGGGACTTTTCAAGAGACCCAGTACTTC CAWSVGTFQETQYF
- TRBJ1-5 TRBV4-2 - TGTGCCAGCAGCCAAGATCGTCAGGGCTTCCAGCCCCAGCATTTT CASSQDRQGFQPQHF
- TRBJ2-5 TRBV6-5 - TGTGCCAGCAGTTACCGAGGGGAGACCCAGTACTTC CASSYRGETQYF
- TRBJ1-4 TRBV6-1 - TGTGCCAGCAGTGGACAGGATTGGTCTGAAAAACTGTTTTTT CASSGQDWSEKLFF
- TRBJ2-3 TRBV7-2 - TGTGCCAGCAGCTCGCTAGCGGATACGCAGTATTTT CASSSLADTQYF
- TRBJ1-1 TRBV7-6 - TGTGCCAGCAGCTTAGCGAGTTTCGCATCGGGAACTGAAGCTTTCTTT CASSLASFASGTEAFF
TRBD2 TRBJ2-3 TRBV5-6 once TGTGCCAGCAGCTTGGGGACTAGCGGGCTAAATTTT CASSLGTSGLNF
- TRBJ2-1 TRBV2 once TGTGCCAGCTCATTCGAGGCTTACAATGAGCAGTTCTTC CASSFEAYNEQFF
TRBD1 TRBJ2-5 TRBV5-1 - TGCGCCAGCAGCCGAGACGGACAGGCGCTAGGGGCCCAGTACTTC CASSRDGQALGAQYF
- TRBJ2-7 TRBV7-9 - TGTTCCAGCAGCTTAGCGCGCGATCCCTACGAGCAGTACTTC CSSSLARDPYEQYF
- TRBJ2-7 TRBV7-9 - TGTGCCAGCAGCTTAAACAGAGACTACGAGCAGTACTTC CASSLNRDYEQYF
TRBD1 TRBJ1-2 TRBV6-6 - TGTGCCAGCAGATCTGACAGGGTCTATGGCTACACCTTC CASRSDRVYGYTF
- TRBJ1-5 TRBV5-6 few TGTGCCAGCAGCATATGGAGGGGAAATAGCAATCAGCCCCAGCATTTT CASSIWRGNSNQPQHF
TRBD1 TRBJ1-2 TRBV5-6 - TGTGCCAGCAGACGGGGACAGGAGGTCGGCTACACCTTC CASRRGQEVGYTF
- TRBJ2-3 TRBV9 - TGTGCCAGCAGCGTAGCTCAGCGGGCCACAGATACGCAGTATTTT CASSVAQRATDTQYF
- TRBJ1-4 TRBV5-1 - TGCGCCAGCAGCTTGGCGGGGTACACTAATGAAAAACTGTTTTTT CASSLAGYTNEKLFF
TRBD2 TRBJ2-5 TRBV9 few TGTGCCAGCAGCCTCACAGGACTAGCTACGGAGACCCAGTACTTC CASSLTGLATETQYF
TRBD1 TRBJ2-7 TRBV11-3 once TGTGCCAGCAGCCGCACTGCGACCGGGACAGTGGCTGGCGAGCAGTACTTC CASSRTATGTVAGEQYF
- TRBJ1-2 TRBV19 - TGTGCCAGTAGTAGGGTCTTTCAGCTCTCAGGGGTCTATGGCTACACCTTC CASSRVFQLSGVYGYTF
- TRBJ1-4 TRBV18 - TGTGCCAGCTCACCGGCCACTAATGAAAAACTGTTTTTT CASSPATNEKLFF
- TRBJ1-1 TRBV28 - TGTGCCAGCAGGCTACGGGAGAACACTGAAGCTTTCTTT CASRLRENTEAFF
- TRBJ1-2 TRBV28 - TGTGCCAGCAGTTTATTGGGGGCGCGTGAGGGGTACACCTTC CASSLLGAREGYTF
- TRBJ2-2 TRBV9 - TGTGCCAGCAGCGTAGCTAAACCTGCCGGGGAGCTGTTTTTT CASSVAKPAGELFF
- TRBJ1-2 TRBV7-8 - TGTGCCAGCAGCTTCAGTGCGGGGGGCTACACCTTC CASSFSAGGYTF
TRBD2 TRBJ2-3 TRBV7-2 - TGTGCCAGCAGCTTAGGACTAGCGGGAGCCTCGGATACGCAGTATTTT CASSLGLAGASDTQYF
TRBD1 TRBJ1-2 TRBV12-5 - TGTGCTAGTGGTTTGACTCCGGCCTGGGACAGGGAGAAAGGCTACACCTTC CASGLTPAWDREKGYTF
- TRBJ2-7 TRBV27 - TGTGCCAGCAGTTTATCCCACCGTTGGATACAGGGCATCTCCTACGAGCAGTACTTC CASSLSHRWIQGISYEQYF
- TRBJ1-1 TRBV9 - TGTGCCAGCAGCGTCCTACAGGGAAACACTGAAGCTTTCTTT CASSVLQGNTEAFF
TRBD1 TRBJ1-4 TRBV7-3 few TGTGCCAGCAGCCTGCGACAGGGACCTAATGAAAAACTGTTTTTT CASSLRQGPNEKLFF
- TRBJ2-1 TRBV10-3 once TGTGCCATCAGTGAGCGGGATAGGGAGCAGTTCTTC CAISERDREQFF
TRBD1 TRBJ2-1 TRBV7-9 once TGTGCCAGCAGCTTAATGGGGACAGTTTCCTACAATGAGCAGTTCTTC CASSLMGTVSYNEQFF
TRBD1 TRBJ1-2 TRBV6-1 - TGTGCCAGCAGTGAAGCGGTGGACAGGGTCTATGGCTACACCTTC CASSEAVDRVYGYTF
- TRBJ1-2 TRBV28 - TGTGCCAGCAGTTTGGGAGGGATTAACTATGGCTACACCTTC CASSLGGINYGYTF
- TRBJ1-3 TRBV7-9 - TGTGCCAGCAGCTTATTGAGGGTGAGCTCTGGAAACACCATATATTTT CASSLLRVSSGNTIYF
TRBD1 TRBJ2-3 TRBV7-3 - TGTGCCAGCAGCTTGGGACAGGGGGGTTGGTCAGATACGCAGTATTTT CASSLGQGGWSDTQYF
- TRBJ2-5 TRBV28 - TGTGCCAGTAAGAGAGAGACCCAGTACTTC CASKRETQYF
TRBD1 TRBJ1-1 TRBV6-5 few TGTGCCAGCAGTTACGGGCAGGGGGCTGAAGCTTTCTTT CASSYGQGAEAFF
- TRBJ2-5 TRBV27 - TGTGCCAGCAGGGAACAGAGTGGGGGGTGGGAGCAGTACTTC CASREQSGGWEQYF
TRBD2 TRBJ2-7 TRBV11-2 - TGTGCCAGCAGCAAGCGGGGGGCCGGACTAGCGGGCGCATCCTACGAGCAGTACTTC CASSKRGAGLAGASYEQYF
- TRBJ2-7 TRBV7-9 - TGTTCCAGCAGCTTAACGGGTCGGACCTACGAGCAGTACTTC CSSSLTGRTYEQYF
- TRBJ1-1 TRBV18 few TGTGCCAGCTCACCTGGGCTCAGCACTGAAGCTTTCTTT CASSPGLSTEAFF
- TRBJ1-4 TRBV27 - TGTGCCAGCAGTTTAGGAGGACAGACTAATGAAAAACTGTTTTTT CASSLGGQTNEKLFF
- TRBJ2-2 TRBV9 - TGTGCCAGCAGCGTGGCGGTGAACACCGGGGAGCTGTTTTTT CASSVAVNTGELFF
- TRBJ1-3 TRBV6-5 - TGTGCCTCGCGACAGACCCCTGGAAACACCATATATTTT CASRQTPGNTIYF
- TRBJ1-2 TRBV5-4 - TGTGCCAGCAGCTTAGAATCAGCAGGGCCCTATGGCTACACCTTC CASSLESAGPYGYTF
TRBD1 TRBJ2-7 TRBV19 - TGTGCCAGTAGTAGGACGGGACAGAGCTACGAGCAGTACTTC CASSRTGQSYEQYF
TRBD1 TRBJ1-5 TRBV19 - TGTGCCAGTAGTTCGACAGGGATAACTAGCAATCAGCCCCAGCATTTT CASSSTGITSNQPQHF
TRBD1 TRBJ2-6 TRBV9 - TGTGCCAGCAGGAGACAGGGCGACTTCTCTGGGGCCAACGTCCTGACTTTC CASRRQGDFSGANVLTF
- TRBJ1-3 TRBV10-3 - TGTGCCATCGGGGGCGGAGGAATCAGCTCTGGAAACACCATATATTTT CAIGGGGISSGNTIYF
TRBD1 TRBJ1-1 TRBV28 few TGTGCCAGCGGCCGGGACAGGGTATCTGAAGCTTTCTTT CASGRDRVSEAFF
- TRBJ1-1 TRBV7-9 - TGTGCCAGCAACAGACAGGAGTGGAACACTGAAGCTTTCTTT CASNRQEWNTEAFF
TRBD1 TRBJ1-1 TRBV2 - TGTGCCAGCAGTCGGACAGGGGGCGGCACTGAAGCTTTCTTT CASSRTGGGTEAFF
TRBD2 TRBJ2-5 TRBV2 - TGTGCCAGCAGTGGGTTGCCAGCGGGAGCAGAGACCCAGTACTTC CASSGLPAGAETQYF
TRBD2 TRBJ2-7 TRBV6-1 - TGTGCCAGCAGTGGGACTAGCGGTTACGAGCAGTACTTC CASSGTSGYEQYF